This T cell receptor beta chain was captured by sequencing in a study of OX40 agonist ivuxolimab in advanced cancers. Study in general: Prior therapy, whether anti-PD-1, anti-PD-L1 or anti-CTLA-4, was allowed, and more than 35% had some.

The repertoire was sequenced with immunoSEQ multiplex PCR; TCRdb's copy has only in-frame clones and lacks some. The data show tens of thousands of clones, with almost 85% seen just once and 0.61% held by the top ten. The J segment lost 1 base and the V segment lost 1 base, leaving 7 bases of the junction unmatched. The CDR3 loop spans 17 amino acids. The germline V gene encodes CDR1 SGHRS and CDR2 YFSETQ. This sequence joins TRBV5-1 and TRBJ2-3; 9 positions agree with TRBD2. The clonotype originates from an adult with an advanced solid tumor such as melanoma, head and neck, liver or kidney cancer. The source was CD4+ or CD8+ T cells sorted from blood, collected in a trial of the OX40 agonist ivuxolimab. The CDR3 DNA follows: TGCGCCAGCAGCTTGAGGTCAGTAGCGGGGGGCACAGATACGCAGTATTTT. Residues: CASSLRSVAGGTDTQYF.